Each of the 25 T cell receptor beta chains below was sequenced from the same sample in a study of blood T cell repertoires in COVID-19 (dated by TCRdb to between 2020 and 2021). Libraries were prepared through the immunoSEQ multiplex PCR assay. TCRdb mirrors the immuneACCESS table, restricted to in-frame sequences. Some clones are absent from its copies; in checked studies, under half trace to an unresolved V gene, and the reason for the others is unknown. The sample contains some 30,000 clones, approximately 90% of them found a single time. Around 5.4% of the sample comes from the top ten. The sequencing input was peripheral blood. These receptors were taken from a man aged 55-75 years with active COVID-19.

The chain carries TRBV21-1 and TRBJ1-4; TRBD1, the table's D call, was not compared with the DNA. TRBV21-1 is reported as a pseudogene. The CDR3 is made up of 17 amino acids. DNA for the CDR3: TGTGCCAGCAGCAAGGGGACAGGCTATGCAACTAATGAAAAACTGTTTTTT. Its translation is CASSKGTGYATNEKLFF.

The V call is TRBV3-1 (or the pseudogene TRBV3-2), the J call TRBJ1-2; TRBD1 might be the D (5 bases). Germline V gives CDR1 LGHDT, CDR2 YNNKEL (reference sequence). The V and J ends lost 1 base and 7 bases respectively, with 13 bases between them. The CDR3 extends over 14 amino acids. The CDR3 nucleotides read TGTGCCAGCAGCCAAGTTGCGCAGGGCGGTGGCTACACCTTC. The encoded protein is CASSQVAQGGGYTF.

The chain couples TRBV5-1 to TRBJ1-2; perhaps TRBD1 as D (5 bases). The germline V and J ends were trimmed by 4 bases and 8 bases, with 15 bases remaining between them. Germline lookup yields CDR1 SGHRS and CDR2 YFSETQ. This CDR3 comprises 13 residues. This CDR3 reads CASSPGVLWGYTF. CDR3 nucleotides: TGCGCCAGCAGCCCGGGGGTCCTCTGGGGCTACACCTTC.

The chain has TRBV11-2 and TRBJ1-2; D ambiguous. The CDR3 has 18 residues. The ends were cut back, 5 bases at V and 1 base at J, with 23 bases in the middle. Per the germline V gene, CDR1 is SGHAT and CDR2 is FQNNGV. In DNA form, the CDR3 reads TGTGCCAGCAGCCTTGGAGGGAGCCTTGGCCGGTTTAACTATGGCTACACCTTC. It yields the protein CASSLGGSLGRFNYGYTF.

Only one count was recorded for this clone. This rearrangement joins TRBV6-4 to TRBJ2-2, with D hard to call. The V gene's germline CDR1 is MRHNA and CDR2 SNTAGT. The ends were cut back, 6 bases at V and 4 bases at J, with 9 bases in the middle. This CDR3 contains 13 residues. The CDR3 DNA reads as TGTGCCAGCAGCCAATTCCCCACCGGGGAGCTGTTTTTT. This translates into CASSQFPTGELFF.

The chain joins TRBV7-8 to TRBJ1-2; D uncertain. Between the trimmed V and J ends, which lost 1 base and 6 bases, there was a span of 18 bases. CDR1 and CDR2 from the germline V gene are SGHVS and FQNEAQ. The length of the CDR3 is 16 residues. This CDR3 is CASSLEAAMRSDGYTF. As DNA, the CDR3 is TGTGCCAGCAGCTTAGAGGCAGCCATGAGGTCGGATGGCTACACCTTC.

The rearrangement joins TRBV10-3 to TRBJ2-7, with D tentatively TRBD2 (5 bases). The CDR3 spans 16 residues. Trimming pared 0 bases from V and 4 bases from J, leaving 16 bases between. Germline-derived CDR1 and CDR2 are ENHRY and SYGVKD. The CDR3 DNA reads TGTGCCATCAGTGAGTCGAAGGTAATAGAGGGATACGAGCAGTACTTC. Translated: CAISESKVIEGYEQYF.

This clone was picked up one time. This chain uses TRBV18 with TRBJ2-7; D may be TRBD2 (5 bases). Germline lookup yields CDR1 KGHSH and CDR2 LQKENI. Trimming removed 7 bases from V and 3 bases from J, with 13 bases in between. The CDR3 loop spans 13 amino acids. Written as DNA, the CDR3 is TGTGCCAGCTTGCGGGCGAGAAACTACGAGCAGTACTTC. Translated: CASLRARNYEQYF.

V and J are TRBV18 and TRBJ2-3; 12 bases match TRBD2. Germline CDR1 and CDR2: KGHSH and LQKENI. Losses at the gene ends were 3 bases for V and 2 bases for J; bases not matched to a gene: 6. This CDR3 comprises 17 residues. CDR3: CASSPRLAGVYTDTQYF. CDR3 nucleotides: TGTGCCAGCTCACCTCGACTAGCGGGGGTATACACAGATACGCAGTATTTT. Full variable domain (missing parts from reference TRBV18 and TRBJ2-3): NAGVMQNPRHLVRRRGQEARLRCSPMKGHSHVYWYRQLPEEGLKFMVYLQKENIIDESGMPKERFSAEFPKEGPSILRIQQVVRGDSAAYFCASSPRLAGVYTDTQYFGPGTRLTVL.

The V and J genes are TRBV13 and TRBJ1-4, with 8 bases that match TRBD1. The CDR3 has 15 residues. J gave up 7 bases and V 5 bases, and 9 bases lay outside the gene matches. Per germline, CDR1 PRHDT and CDR2 FYEKMQ (reference sequence). Written as DNA, the CDR3 is TGTGCCAGCAGCGACTCCGGGACAGGTGGTGAAAAACTGTTTTTT. Translating it yields CASSDSGTGGEKLFF.

This chain connects TRBV4-1 to TRBJ2-3; 7 bases agree with TRBD2. CDR3 length: 15 residues. Per the germline V gene, CDR1 is MGHRA and CDR2 is YSYEKL. After removal of 2 bases from V and 4 bases from J, the junction contained 6 bases not matched to a gene. CDR3 sequence: CASSQIGEGPDTQYF. Here the CDR3 DNA reads TGCGCCAGCAGCCAAATTGGGGAGGGTCCAGATACGCAGTATTTT.

V gene TRBV6-2 or TRBV6-3 combines with J gene TRBJ2-5, with TRBD2 identical over 11 bases. V lost 5 bases to trimming and J lost 5 bases; unmatched junction nucleotides: 10. Germline assignment: CDR1 MNHEY and CDR2 SVGEGT. CDR3 size: 16 residues. The chain's CDR3 is CASSTLSGGAWETQYF. The CDR3 DNA sequence: TGTGCCAGCAGTACGCTTAGCGGGGGGGCCTGGGAGACCCAGTACTTC.

The rearrangement joins TRBV5-4 to TRBJ2-1; maybe TRBD2 (6 bases). The CDR3 covers 17 residues. V was cut by 0 bases and J by 5 bases, with 18 bases left in between. Germline CDR1 is SGHNT and CDR2 is YYREEE (reference sequence). The CDR3, as DNA: TGTGCCAGCAGCTTGGTTAACGGTGGGGGGAACGACAATGAGCAGTTCTTC. Translated: CASSLVNGGGNDNEQFF.

The rearrangement joins TRBV3-1 (or the pseudogene TRBV3-2) to TRBJ1-2, with D possibly being TRBD1 (6 bases). The CDR3 loop spans 14 amino acids. The V gene lost 1 base and the J gene lost 4 bases, with 10 bases spanning the gap. Germline V gives CDR1 LGHDT, CDR2 YNNKEL (reference sequence). In nucleotides, the CDR3 is TGTGCCAGCAGCCAAGGGTCAGGGGTCTATGGCTACACCTTC. Its translation is CASSQGSGVYGYTF.

The rearrangement links TRBV18 to TRBJ2-1; D is unresolved. The length of the CDR3 is 12 residues. Germline values: CDR1 KGHSH, CDR2 LQKENI. V was trimmed by 3 bases and J by 6 bases, leaving 6 bases between them. This CDR3 is CASSPERNEQFF. The CDR3 nucleotides are TGTGCCAGCTCACCGGAGCGCAATGAGCAGTTCTTC.

This sequence joins TRBV6-5 and TRBJ1-5, with D tentatively TRBD1 (5 bases). CDR1 MNHEY and CDR2 SVGAGI come from the germline V gene. CDR3 length: 15 amino acids. The V end was cut by 6 bases, the J end by 2 bases, with 14 bases between. The CDR3 region is CASRGQGIGNQPQHF. The CDR3 DNA sequence: TGTGCCAGCAGGGGGCAGGGTATAGGCAATCAGCCCCAGCATTTT.

This rearrangement joins TRBV27 to TRBJ2-2; 13 positions agree with TRBD2. Germline V gene lookup returns CDR1 MNHEY and CDR2 SMNVEV (reference sequence). The CDR3 is made up of 15 amino acids. With V trimmed by 4 bases and J by 9 bases, 5 bases remained unmatched. CDR3 sequence (DNA): TGTGCCAGCAGTTCCACTAGCGGGGGGGCCTGGGAGCTGTTTTTT. Translated, it gives CASSSTSGGAWELFF.

This clone was detected only once. V gene TRBV7-9 combines with J gene TRBJ1-2; 12 nucleotides line up with TRBD1. This CDR3 contains 16 residues. The trim removed 1 base at V and 8 bases at J, leaving 8 bases unmatched. Per the germline V gene, CDR1 is SEHNR and CDR2 is FQNEAQ (reference sequence). CDR3 protein: CASSLDRDRGRRGYTF. CDR3 sequence (DNA): TGTGCCAGCAGCTTAGACAGGGACAGGGGGCGCCGGGGCTACACCTTC.

This clone was counted once. This chain joins TRBV7-3 and TRBJ2-7, with 8 bases lining up with TRBD1. The V and J ends lost 5 bases and 4 bases, in that order; junction bases with no gene match: 10. The CDR3 loop spans 15 amino acids. The germline gives CDR1 SGHTA, CDR2 FQGTGA. Written as DNA, the CDR3 is TGTGCCAGCAGCGTCCCGGACAGGGTGGGATACGAGCAGTACTTC. It codes for CASSVPDRVGYEQYF.

The chain links TRBV15 to TRBJ2-4; 8 bases line up with TRBD1. The CDR3 contains 16 residues. Germline CDR1 LNHNV, CDR2 YYDKDF (reference sequence). V trimming: 5 bases; J trimming: 0 bases; junction bases outside the gene matches: 6. The DNA for the CDR3 is TGTGCCACCAGCGGGGGGACAGGACTAGCCAAAAACATTCAGTACTTC. Its translation: CATSGGTGLAKNIQYF.

This clone was found once. The gene calls are TRBV5-1 and TRBJ2-3; TRBD2 matches 10 bases. The CDR3 is 16 amino acids. The germline V gene has CDR1 SGHRS and CDR2 YFSETQ. V shed 4 bases, J shed 6 bases, and the junction held 11 bases outside the gene matches. The DNA of the CDR3 is TGCGCCAGCAGCCGTCAGAGCGGGGGGGCCGGGGATACGCAGTATTTT. Its translation: CASSRQSGGAGDTQYF.

The rearrangement links TRBV2 to TRBJ1-1; D might be TRBD1 (6 bases). Germline V CDR1 and CDR2: SNHLY, FYNNEI. V was pared by 1 base and J by 4 bases, with 13 bases between. CDR3 size: 15 residues. CDR3 sequence: CASSEGGGPITEAFF. In DNA, the CDR3 is TGTGCCAGCAGTGAAGGGGGGGGGCCGATCACTGAAGCTTTCTTT.

The chain has TRBV7-2 and TRBJ2-1; 8 bases match TRBD2. The V gene's germline CDR1 is SGHTA and CDR2 FQGNSA. This CDR3 is built from 15 residues. The V and J ends lost 2 bases and 8 bases, in that order; junction bases with no gene match: 8. Here the CDR3 reads CASSLISGGADEQFF. The CDR3 DNA is TGTGCCAGCAGCTTAATATCGGGGGGGGCCGATGAGCAGTTCTTC.

The rearrangement joins TRBV29-1 to TRBJ2-2; D unresolved. The V and J ends lost 4 bases and 3 bases respectively, with 9 bases between them. The CDR3 runs to 13 residues. Germline-derived CDR1 and CDR2 are SQVTM and ANQGSEA. CDR3 region: CSVVADYTGELFF. The CDR3 region has the DNA TGCAGCGTTGTTGCAGACTACACCGGGGAGCTGTTTTTT.

This chain uses TRBV6-1 with TRBJ2-5, with 9 bases fitting TRBD2. V lost 4 bases and J lost 2; bases outside the gene matches: 11. The CDR3 is made up of 17 amino acids. From germline, CDR1 is MNHNS and CDR2 SASEGT. The CDR3 here is CASSASLTSGSQETQYF. The CDR3 bases are TGTGCCAGCAGTGCCTCTTTGACTAGCGGCTCTCAAGAGACCCAGTACTTC.